This TCR beta chain was captured by sequencing in a study of T cells after yellow fever vaccination. There are a few counts of this clonotype. A single record per CDR3 protein comes from TCRdb applying MiXCR to the 5' RACE reads. The sample consists of about 240,000 distinct CDR3 sequences, less than 8.5% of them appearing once. The CDR3 covers 12 residues. Germline V CDR1 and CDR2: SQVTM, ANQGSEA. Deletions cut 5 bases from V and 4 bases from J, with 12 bases between. This receptor was obtained from a man aged 25 to 40 who received the YFV17D yellow fever vaccine. The chain has TRBV29-1 and TRBJ2-7, with a tentative D call TRBD2 (6 bases). Sequences were derived from CD4+ T cells sorted from PBMCs, sampled 15 days after the yellow fever booster vaccination. The CDR3 sequence: CSVPPGLYEQYF. As DNA, the CDR3 is TGCAGCGTTCCCCCGGGACTTTACGAGCAGTACTTC.